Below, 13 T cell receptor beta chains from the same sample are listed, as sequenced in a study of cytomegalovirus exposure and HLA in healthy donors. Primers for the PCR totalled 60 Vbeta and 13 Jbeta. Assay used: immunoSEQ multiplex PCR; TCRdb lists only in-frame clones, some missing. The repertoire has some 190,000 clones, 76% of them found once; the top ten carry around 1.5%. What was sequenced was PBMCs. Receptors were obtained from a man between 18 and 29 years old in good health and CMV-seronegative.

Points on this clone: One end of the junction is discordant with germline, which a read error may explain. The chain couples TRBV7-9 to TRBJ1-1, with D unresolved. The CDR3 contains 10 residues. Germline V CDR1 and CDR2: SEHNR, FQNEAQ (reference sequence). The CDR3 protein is CSSSPSEAFF. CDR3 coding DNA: TGTTCCAGCAGCCCCTCGGAAGCTTTCTTT.

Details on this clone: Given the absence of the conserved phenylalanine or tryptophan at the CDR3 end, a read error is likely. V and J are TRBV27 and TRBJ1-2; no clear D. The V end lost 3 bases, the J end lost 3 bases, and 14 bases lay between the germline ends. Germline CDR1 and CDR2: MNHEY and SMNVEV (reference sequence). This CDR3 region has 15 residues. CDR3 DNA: TGTGCCAGCAGTTTGTCGGCACCGAGGGACTATGGCTACACCCTC. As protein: CASSLSAPRDYGYTL.

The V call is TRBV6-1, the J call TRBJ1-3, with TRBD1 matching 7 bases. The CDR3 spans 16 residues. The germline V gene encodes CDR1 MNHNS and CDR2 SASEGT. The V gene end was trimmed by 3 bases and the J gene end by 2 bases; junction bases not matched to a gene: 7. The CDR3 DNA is TGTGCCAGCAGTGACGCACAGGGGTTGACTGGAAACACCATATATTTT. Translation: CASSDAQGLTGNTIYF.

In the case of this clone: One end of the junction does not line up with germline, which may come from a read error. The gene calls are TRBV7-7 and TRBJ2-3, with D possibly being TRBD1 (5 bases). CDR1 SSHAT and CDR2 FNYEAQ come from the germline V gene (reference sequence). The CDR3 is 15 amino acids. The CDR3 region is CASSPDSTSTDTQYF. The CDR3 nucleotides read TGTGCTAGCAGCCCCGACAGTACTAGCACAGATACGCAGTATTTT.

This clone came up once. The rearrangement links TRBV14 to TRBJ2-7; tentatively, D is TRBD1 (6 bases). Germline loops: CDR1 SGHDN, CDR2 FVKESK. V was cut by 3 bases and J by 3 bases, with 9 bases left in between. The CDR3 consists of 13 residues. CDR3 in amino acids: CASSQGHHYEQYF. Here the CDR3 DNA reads TGTGCCAGCAGCCAGGGACACCACTACGAGCAGTACTTC.

The CDR3 DNA reads TGTGCCAGTAGGATCACGTCCTCTGACTGGAACTATCAGCCCCAGCATTTT. The encoded protein is CASRITSSDWNYQPQHF. J is TRBJ1-5 and V is TRBV19; the D is unclear. V was clipped by 6 bases and J by 5 bases, with 23 bases between them. CDR3 length: 17 residues. Germline CDR1 and CDR2: LNHDA and SQIVND (reference sequence). The full variable domain, completed using reference TRBV19 and TRBJ1-5, is DGGITQSPKYLFRKEGQNVTLSCEQNLNHDAMYWYRQDPGQGLRLIYYSQIVNDFQKGDIAEGYSVSREKKESFPLTVTSAQKNPTAFYLCASRITSSDWNYQPQHFGDGTRLSIL.

The CDR3, as DNA: TGTGCCAGTATTGGGGCATCCCGCTCTGGAAACACCATATATTTT. It is translated as CASIGASRSGNTIYF. This rearrangement joins TRBV19 to TRBJ1-3; the D gene is possibly TRBD1 (5 bases). The CDR3 loop spans 15 amino acids. Between the trimmed V and J ends, which lost 7 bases and 0 bases, there was a span of 13 bases. Germline-derived CDR1 and CDR2 are LNHDA and SQIVND (reference sequence).

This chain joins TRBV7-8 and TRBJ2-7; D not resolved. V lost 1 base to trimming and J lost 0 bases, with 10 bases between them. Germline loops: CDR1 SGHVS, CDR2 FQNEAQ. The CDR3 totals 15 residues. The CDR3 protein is CASSLDVGLSYEQYF. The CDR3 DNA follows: TGTGCCAGCAGCTTAGATGTGGGCCTCTCCTACGAGCAGTACTTC.

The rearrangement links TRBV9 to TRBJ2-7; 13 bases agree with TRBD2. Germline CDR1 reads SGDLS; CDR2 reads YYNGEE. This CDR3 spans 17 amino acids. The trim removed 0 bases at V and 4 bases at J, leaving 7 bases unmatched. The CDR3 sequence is CASSVAAGLAGTYEQYF. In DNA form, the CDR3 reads TGTGCCAGCAGCGTAGCCGCGGGACTAGCGGGGACGTACGAGCAGTACTTC. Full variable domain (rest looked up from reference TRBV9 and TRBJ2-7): DSGVTQTPKHLITATGQRVTLRCSPRSGDLSVYWYQQSLDQGLQFLIQYYNGEERAKGNILERFSAQQFPDLHSELNLSSLELGDSALYFCASSVAAGLAGTYEQYFGPGTRLTVT.

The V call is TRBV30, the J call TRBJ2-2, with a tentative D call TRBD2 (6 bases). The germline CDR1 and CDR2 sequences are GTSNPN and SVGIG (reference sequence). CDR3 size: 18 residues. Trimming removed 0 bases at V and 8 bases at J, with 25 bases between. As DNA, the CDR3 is TGTGCCTGGAGTGTAGAGGGCCACTTTCCCGGGGGAGGTGGGGAGCTGTTTTTT. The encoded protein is CAWSVEGHFPGGGGELFF.

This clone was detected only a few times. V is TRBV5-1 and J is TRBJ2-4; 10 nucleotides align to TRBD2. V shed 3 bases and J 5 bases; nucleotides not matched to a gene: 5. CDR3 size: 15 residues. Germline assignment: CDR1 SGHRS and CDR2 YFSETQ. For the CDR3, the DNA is TGCGCCAGCAGCTCGACTAGCGGGCCGGAAAACATTCAGTACTTC. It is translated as CASSSTSGPENIQYF.

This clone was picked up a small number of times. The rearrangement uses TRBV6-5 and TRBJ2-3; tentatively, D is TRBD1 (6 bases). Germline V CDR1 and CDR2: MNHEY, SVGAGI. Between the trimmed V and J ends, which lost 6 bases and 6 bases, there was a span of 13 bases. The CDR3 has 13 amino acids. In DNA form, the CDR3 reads TGTGCCAGCAGGGGGGCGTTGTTGGATACGCAGTATTTT. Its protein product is CASRGALLDTQYF.

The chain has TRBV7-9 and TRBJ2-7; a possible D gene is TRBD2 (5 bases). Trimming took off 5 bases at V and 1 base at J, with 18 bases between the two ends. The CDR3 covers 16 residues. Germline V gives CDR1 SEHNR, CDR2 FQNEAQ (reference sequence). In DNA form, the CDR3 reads TGTGCCAGCAGCAAATTTACTAGTGTGGGGTCCTACGAGCAGTACTTC. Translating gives CASSKFTSVGSYEQYF.